This T cell receptor beta chain stems from a study of shared clonotypes between healthy human individuals. Broader study findings: Naive CD4 clonotypes overlapped across a few donors at roughly 4.5%. Deeper or shallower sequencing was expected to change how clonotypes are shared among donors.

With regard to this clone: Its antigen is as yet unknown.

At deep level, the assay was performed. Method: immunoSEQ multiplex PCR; TCRdb's copy keeps in-frame clones and lacks some. The table includes around 750,000 clones, roughly 70% detected once. Germline-derived CDR1 and CDR2 are MNHNY and SVGAGI (reference sequence). V was clipped by 5 bases and J by 4 bases; unmatched bases: 6. The CDR3 is made up of 14 amino acids. The sequencing input was memory CD4+ T cells sorted from blood. Subset in this sample: CD45RA-negative fraction. The receptor was isolated from a woman between 25 and 40 years old in good health. V is TRBV6-6 and J is TRBJ1-2, with 8 nucleotides matching TRBD1. CDR3 loop: CASSPGQGGYGYTF. The CDR3 DNA reads as TGTGCCAGCAGTCCAGGACAGGGAGGCTATGGCTACACCTTC.